Listed here are 9 T cell receptor beta chains from one sample, sequenced in a study of T cells in localized non-small cell lung cancer. Using immunoSEQ multiplex PCR, the repertoire was profiled, and TCRdb retains in-frame clones only, with some absent. The table has about 41,000 clones, 85% to 90% seen once; the top ten hold about 7%. The sample was peripheral blood, taken before any cancer treatment. The receptor source for this set is a woman aged 18-49 years with stage III lung adenocarcinoma.

V usage is TRBV19 and J usage is TRBJ1-3; D gene unclear. Germline CDR1 reads LNHDA; CDR2 reads SQIVND (reference sequence). Trimming cost V 3 bases and J 0 bases, with 6 bases left between them. This CDR3 spans 14 amino acids. The CDR3 bases are TGTGCCAGTAGTATCTTATCCTCTGGAAACACCATATATTTT. Protein: CASSILSSGNTIYF. Using reference TRBV19 and TRBJ1-3 for the parts outside the CDR3, the full variable domain is DGGITQSPKYLFRKEGQNVTLSCEQNLNHDAMYWYRQDPGQGLRLIYYSQIVNDFQKGDIAEGYSVSREKKESFPLTVTSAQKNPTAFYLCASSILSSGNTIYFGEGSWLTVV.

V usage is TRBV7-3 and J usage is TRBJ2-3; 13 bases match TRBD2. J lost 2 bases, V lost 5 bases, and 4 bases had no gene match. Germline V gene data show CDR1 as SGHTA and CDR2 as FQGTGA. There are 16 residues in the CDR3. CDR3 in DNA: TGTGCCAGCAGCCCTGGACTAGCGGGGGACACAGATACGCAGTATTTT. This translates into CASSPGLAGDTDTQYF.

The gene calls are TRBV9 and TRBJ2-1, with 13 bases matching TRBD2. CDR1 SGDLS and CDR2 YYNGEE come from the germline V gene. The length of the CDR3 is 16 residues. V was clipped by 3 bases and J by 8 bases; unmatched bases: 8. CDR3 protein: CASSAILAGGIDEQFF. The DNA of the CDR3 is TGTGCCAGCAGCGCCATACTAGCGGGGGGGATCGATGAGCAGTTCTTC.

The rearrangement links TRBV7-9 to TRBJ2-7; tentatively, D is TRBD1 or TRBD2 (6 bases each). Germline CDR1 and CDR2: SEHNR and FQNEAQ (reference sequence). This CDR3 has 14 amino acids. Between the trimmed V and J ends, which lost 5 bases and 2 bases, there was a span of 13 bases. The CDR3 reads CASSPQGRPYEQYF. The CDR3 coding sequence is TGTGCCAGCAGCCCGCAGGGGAGGCCCTACGAGCAGTACTTC.

V usage is TRBV5-6 and J usage is TRBJ2-2, with 8 bases that match TRBD2. CDR1 SGHDT and CDR2 YYEEEE come from the germline V gene. The CDR3 has 16 amino acids. The junction had 6 bases not matched to a gene; V was cut back by 3 bases and J by 2 bases. CDR3 nucleotide sequence: TGTGCCAGCAGCTCCATTAGCGGGGAAAACACCGGGGAGCTGTTTTTT. Translated: CASSSISGENTGELFF.

The chain has TRBV6-6 and TRBJ2-5; 7 bases match TRBD2. The germline CDR1 and CDR2 sequences are MNHNY and SVGAGI (reference sequence). The junction had 6 bases not matched to a gene; V was cut back by 4 bases and J by 1 base. The CDR3 length is 15 residues. The DNA for the CDR3 is TGTGCCAGCAGTTTACCGGGGACTACCCAAGAGACCCAGTACTTC. Protein sequence: CASSLPGTTQETQYF.

This chain links TRBV5-1 with TRBJ1-5, with a tentative D call TRBD1 (6 bases). Trimming removed 3 bases at V and 2 bases at J, with 12 bases between. The CDR3 sequence is 15 residues long. Per germline, CDR1 SGHRS and CDR2 YFSETQ. Written as DNA, the CDR3 is TGCGCCAGCAGCTACTCAGGGGATGGCAATCAGCCCCAGCATTTT. This gives the protein CASSYSGDGNQPQHF.

This clone was seen a single time. The chain carries TRBV6-1 and TRBJ2-3; D not resolved. V lost 4 bases to trimming and J lost 3 bases, with 14 bases between them. Looked up from germline, CDR1 is MNHNS and CDR2 is SASEGT. CDR3 length: 15 residues. The CDR3 coding sequence is TGTGCCAGCAGTGCTCCTCCGGTGAGGACAGATACGCAGTATTTT. It translates to CASSAPPVRTDTQYF.

The chain couples TRBV19 to TRBJ1-3; tentatively, D is TRBD1 (5 bases). Trimming took 4 bases from V and 2 from J, leaving 12 bases between them. The V gene's germline CDR1 is LNHDA and CDR2 SQIVND (reference sequence). This CDR3 contains 15 residues. The CDR3 nucleotides are TGTGCCAGTAGTAACCGGCAGGGAACTGGAAACACCATATATTTT. Its protein is CASSNRQGTGNTIYF.